The next 29 T cell receptor beta chains were all read from a single sample in a study of T cell changes during pregnancy in multiple sclerosis. Clones were sequenced by immunoSEQ multiplex PCR, and TCRdb holds only the in-frame ones, with some missing. In the table there are 60,000 to 75,000 clones, 80% to 95% of which are singletons. Sequenced here: CD8+ T cells from peripheral blood mononuclear cells, sampled in the second trimester of pregnancy. The receptors shown here come from a female donor with multiple sclerosis, enrolled in a pregnancy study.

The J gene is TRBJ2-1, the V gene TRBV5-1; 7 nucleotides agree with TRBD2. The CDR3 runs 15 residues. The ends lost 4 bases at V and 2 bases at J; junction bases unmatched: 6. The germline CDR1 and CDR2 sequences are SGHRS and YFSETQ. CDR3 region: CASSQTSATYNEQFF. The CDR3 DNA reads TGCGCCAGCAGCCAAACTAGCGCCACCTACAATGAGCAGTTCTTC.

J is TRBJ2-2 and V is TRBV7-2; D is perhaps TRBD2 (6 bases). The CDR3 runs 16 residues. Germline CDR1 SGHTA, CDR2 FQGNSA. Between the trimmed V and J ends, which lost 5 bases and 4 bases, there was a span of 17 bases. CDR3 amino acids: CASSPGVGRVTGELFF. CDR3 DNA: TGTGCCAGCAGCCCGGGAGTAGGCCGAGTCACCGGGGAGCTGTTTTTT.

The rearrangement uses TRBV7-9 and TRBJ2-7, with 10 bases matching TRBD1. Germline V gene data show CDR1 as SEHNR and CDR2 as FQNEAQ (reference sequence). The CDR3 runs to 13 residues. V gave up 4 bases and J gave up 6 bases; unmatched junction bases: 3. The CDR3 spells CASSYGTGVEQYF. The DNA of the CDR3 is TGTGCCAGCAGCTACGGGACAGGGGTCGAGCAGTACTTC.

This chain links TRBV27 with TRBJ2-3; 13 nucleotides match TRBD2. From germline, CDR1 is MNHEY and CDR2 SMNVEV (reference sequence). The junction had 9 bases not matched to a gene; V was cut back by 4 bases and J by 11 bases. The CDR3 length is 15 residues. The CDR3 reads CASSYRTSGRFVQYF. The CDR3 bases are TGTGCCAGCAGTTATCGGACTAGCGGGAGATTCGTGCAGTATTTT.

The V and J genes are TRBV6-5 and TRBJ2-2; 7 nucleotides align to TRBD2. The V gene end was trimmed by 7 bases and the J gene end by 4 bases; junction bases not matched to a gene: 9. The germline V gene has CDR1 MNHEY and CDR2 SVGAGI. The CDR3 loop spans 15 amino acids. CDR3 loop: CASNEGEGSTGELFF. CDR3 coding DNA: TGTGCCAGCAACGAAGGGGAGGGGAGCACCGGGGAGCTGTTTTTT.

The CDR3 sequence: CASSPGLGGYEQYF. In nucleotides, the CDR3 is TGCGCCAGCAGCCCGGGACTAGGGGGCTACGAGCAGTACTTC. The V call is TRBV4-3, the J call TRBJ2-7; the match to TRBD2 covers 8 bases. Trimming took 4 bases from V and 3 from J; bases not matched to a gene: 5. The CDR3 length is 14 residues. Per the germline V gene, CDR1 is LGHNA and CDR2 is YSLEER.

The chain links TRBV28 to TRBJ2-1, with D maybe TRBD2 (8 bases). Germline V gene sequence: CDR1 MDHEN, CDR2 SYDVKM. The CDR3 loop spans 14 amino acids. V lost 4 bases to trimming and J lost 8 bases, with 15 bases between them. This chain's CDR3 is CASSSGLGGDEQFF. In nucleotides, the CDR3 is TGTGCCAGCAGTTCGGGACTAGGGGGCGATGAGCAGTTCTTC.

The chain couples TRBV2 to TRBJ2-1, with 9 bases matching TRBD1. This CDR3 comprises 15 residues. After removal of 5 bases from V and 6 bases from J, the junction contained 8 bases not matched to a gene. The germline CDR1 and CDR2 sequences are SNHLY and FYNNEI. The CDR3 spells CASSPQGAGSNEQFF. The CDR3 region has the DNA TGTGCCAGCAGTCCACAGGGGGCCGGGAGCAATGAGCAGTTCTTC. Looking up the rest from reference TRBV2 and TRBJ2-1 gives the full variable domain: EPEVTQTPSHQVTQMGQEVILRCVPISNHLYFYWYRQILGQKVEFLVSFYNNEISEKSEIFDDQFSVERPDGSNFTLKIRSTKLEDSAMYFCASSPQGAGSNEQFFGPGTRLTVL.

The CDR3 DNA sequence: TGTGCCAGTAGTCCAAGGGGACAGGTGTATGCTGGGGCCAACGTCCTGACTTTC. This codes for CASSPRGQVYAGANVLTF. The gene calls are TRBV19 and TRBJ2-6, with TRBD1 matching 8 bases. The trim removed 5 bases at V and 2 bases at J, leaving 11 bases unmatched. This CDR3 region has 18 residues. The germline CDR1 and CDR2 sequences are LNHDA and SQIVND (reference sequence). Drawing the rest from reference TRBV19 and TRBJ2-6, the complete variable domain is DGGITQSPKYLFRKEGQNVTLSCEQNLNHDAMYWYRQDPGQGLRLIYYSQIVNDFQKGDIAEGYSVSREKKESFPLTVTSAQKNPTAFYLCASSPRGQVYAGANVLTFGAGSRLTVL.

The V call is TRBV27, the J call TRBJ2-5, with D possibly being TRBD1 (6 bases). CDR1 MNHEY and CDR2 SMNVEV come from the germline V gene (reference sequence). V lost 6 bases, J lost 4 bases, and 12 bases lay in between. This CDR3 spans 13 amino acids. CDR3 loop: CASRSQGGETQYF. The CDR3 region has the DNA TGTGCCAGCAGATCACAGGGCGGAGAGACCCAGTACTTC.

The chain carries TRBV6-5 and TRBJ2-3, with D possibly TRBD2 on 6 matching bases. The CDR3 covers 14 residues. Germline CDR1 reads MNHEY; CDR2 reads SVGAGI. Trimming took 6 bases from V and 5 from J, leaving 15 bases between them. CDR3 DNA: TGTGCCAGCAGCCCATCCCGGGAGTTAGATACGCAGTATTTT. Amino acids: CASSPSRELDTQYF.

The V gene is TRBV7-6, the J gene TRBJ2-1; TRBD2 aligns across 9 bases. Looked up from germline, CDR1 is SGHVS and CDR2 is FNYEAQ. This CDR3 is 15 amino acids long. With V trimmed by 7 bases and J by 6 bases, 10 bases remained unmatched. As DNA, the CDR3 is TGTGCCAGCACCCAGGGGGGACTAGCCCGCAATGAGCAGTTCTTC. Encoded protein: CASTQGGLARNEQFF.

This clone turned up a few times. The chain uses TRBV27 and TRBJ1-1, with D hard to call. Between the trimmed V and J ends, which lost 2 bases and 1 base, there was a span of 5 bases. Germline-derived CDR1 and CDR2 are MNHEY and SMNVEV (reference sequence). This CDR3 contains 13 residues. CDR3 loop: CASSLTANTEAFF. CDR3 bases: TGTGCCAGCAGTTTAACAGCGAACACTGAAGCTTTCTTT.

V usage is TRBV7-9 and J usage is TRBJ2-7; TRBD1 aligns across 9 bases. The CDR3 sequence is 14 residues long. J gave up 2 bases and V 6 bases, and 5 bases lay outside the gene matches. From germline, CDR1 is SEHNR and CDR2 FQNEAQ (reference sequence). DNA for the CDR3: TGTGCCAGCAGTACAAGGGACAGGGCCTACGAGCAGTACTTC. This sequence encodes CASSTRDRAYEQYF.

The rearrangement links TRBV27 to TRBJ2-7; 10 bases are shared with TRBD1. The length of the CDR3 is 14 residues. J gave up 6 bases and V 2 bases, and 4 bases lay outside the gene matches. Germline V gene data show CDR1 as MNHEY and CDR2 as SMNVEV (reference sequence). CDR3 amino acids: CASSLKGQGIEQYF. The CDR3 DNA follows: TGTGCCAGCAGTTTAAAGGGACAGGGGATCGAGCAGTACTTC.

The chain recombines TRBV9 with TRBJ2-7; 7 bases align to TRBD2. The germline gives CDR1 SGDLS, CDR2 YYNGEE. The CDR3 is made up of 16 amino acids. Losses at the gene ends were 1 base for V and 3 bases for J; bases not matched to a gene: 10. The CDR3 is CASSVSGEGTLYEQYF. The CDR3 bases are TGTGCCAGCAGCGTATCGGGGGAGGGTACACTCTACGAGCAGTACTTC.

This clone was recorded only once. This sequence joins TRBV7-9 and TRBJ2-3; 13 nucleotides agree with TRBD2. Germline CDR1 and CDR2: SEHNR and FQNEAQ (reference sequence). V shed 5 bases, J shed 0 bases, and the junction held 8 bases outside the gene matches. This CDR3 region has 18 residues. CDR3 in amino acids: CASSRGLAGVLSTDTQYF. The CDR3 coding sequence is TGTGCCAGCAGCCGAGGACTAGCGGGAGTTCTGAGCACAGATACGCAGTATTTT.

The rearrangement joins TRBV27 to TRBJ2-5, with a weak D call TRBD2 (5 bases). Trimming removed 4 bases from V and 6 bases from J, with 18 bases in between. Germline loops: CDR1 MNHEY, CDR2 SMNVEV (reference sequence). The CDR3 spans 15 residues. The CDR3 coding sequence is TGTGCCAGCAGTTCCGCCGACACCGGGATAAAGACCCAGTACTTC. It codes for CASSSADTGIKTQYF.

This rearrangement joins TRBV13 to TRBJ2-1; 8 nucleotides align to TRBD1. Germline values: CDR1 PRHDT, CDR2 FYEKMQ (reference sequence). V gave up 4 bases and J gave up 7 bases; unmatched junction bases: 3. This CDR3 spans 13 amino acids. The CDR3 is CASSSDRGNEQFF. Here the CDR3 DNA reads TGTGCCAGCAGCTCAGACAGGGGTAATGAGCAGTTCTTC.

The rearrangement links TRBV21-1 to TRBJ1-5; the D segment call TRBD1 is taken from the table without a DNA check. TRBV21-1 constitutes a pseudogene. This CDR3 spans 16 amino acids. This CDR3 reads CASSKVQGSDNQPQHF. CDR3 in DNA: TGTGCCAGCAGCAAGGTACAGGGGTCGGACAATCAGCCCCAGCATTTT.

This chain connects TRBV29-1 to TRBJ1-2; 9 bases fit TRBD1. Germline V CDR1 and CDR2: SQVTM, ANQGSEA. With 7 bases clipped from V and 4 bases from J, the junction kept 13 bases outside the gene matches. There are 15 residues in the CDR3. CDR3 sequence reads: CSADPLGQGLYGYTF. CDR3 DNA sequence: TGCAGCGCCGACCCCCTGGGACAGGGCCTCTATGGCTACACCTTC. Supplemented by reference TRBV29-1 and TRBJ1-2, the full variable domain reads SAVISQKPSRDICQRGTSLTIQCQVDSQVTMMFWYRQQPGQSLTLIATANQGSEATYESGFVIDKFPISRPNLTFSTLTVSNMSPEDSSIYLCSADPLGQGLYGYTFGSGTRLTVV.

The chain combines TRBV27 with TRBJ2-7, with 14 bases that match TRBD2. This CDR3 is built from 15 residues. Germline CDR1 reads MNHEY; CDR2 reads SMNVEV (reference sequence). V lost 6 bases, J lost 4 bases, and 5 bases stayed unmatched. The CDR3 DNA reads as TGTGCCAGCAGCTGGGGACTAGCGGGAGATTACGAGCAGTACTTC. This gives the protein CASSWGLAGDYEQYF.

V gene TRBV5-1 combines with J gene TRBJ2-1, with a tentative D call TRBD2 (6 bases). Trimming removed 3 bases from V and 4 bases from J, with 17 bases in between. The CDR3 extends over 16 amino acids. Germline CDR1 and CDR2: SGHRS and YFSETQ. Written as DNA, the CDR3 is TGCGCCAGCAGCTCGGCGGGACCCACCTCTTACAATGAGCAGTTCTTC. It encodes CASSSAGPTSYNEQFF.

This chain joins TRBV29-1 and TRBJ2-7; 7 bases are shared with TRBD1. The CDR3 is 12 residues long. The V and J ends lost 1 base and 5 bases, in that order; junction bases with no gene match: 2. Germline V gives CDR1 SQVTM, CDR2 ANQGSEA. The CDR3 DNA sequence: TGCAGCGTTGAAGGGACAGGAAACGAGCAGTACTTC. Encoded protein: CSVEGTGNEQYF.

The chain carries TRBV6-1 and TRBJ1-1; a possible D gene is TRBD1 (6 bases). CDR1 and CDR2 from the germline V gene are MNHNS and SASEGT. Between the trimmed V and J ends, which lost 3 bases and 1 base, there was a span of 18 bases. The length of the CDR3 is 17 residues. The CDR3 bases are TGTGCCAGCAGTGAGCGGTTTACAGGGCGGGCGAACACTGAAGCTTTCTTT. Translated: CASSERFTGRANTEAFF.

This clone came up once. The chain has TRBV28 and TRBJ2-1, with 9 bases matching TRBD2. The germline V gene has CDR1 MDHEN and CDR2 SYDVKM. This CDR3 has 15 residues. V lost 5 bases and J lost 2; bases outside the gene matches: 4. The CDR3 sequence: CASSASGDPYNEQFF. The CDR3 nucleotides read TGTGCCAGCAGTGCTAGCGGGGATCCCTACAATGAGCAGTTCTTC.

The V and J genes are TRBV2 and TRBJ2-2, with 10 bases fitting TRBD2. Germline CDR1 SNHLY, CDR2 FYNNEI. V gave up 6 bases and J gave up 5 bases; unmatched junction bases: 9. The CDR3 loop spans 16 amino acids. The CDR3 here is CASRGSGTSVTGELFF. The CDR3 DNA reads TGTGCCAGCAGGGGGTCCGGGACTAGCGTTACCGGGGAGCTGTTTTTT.

This chain uses TRBV2 with TRBJ2-7; D remains ambiguous. The V gene lost 2 bases and the J gene lost 0 bases, with 8 bases spanning the gap. Germline CDR1 reads SNHLY; CDR2 reads FYNNEI. The CDR3 runs to 14 residues. The chain's CDR3 is CASSESVVSYEQYF. CDR3 sequence (DNA): TGTGCCAGCAGTGAAAGCGTCGTCTCCTACGAGCAGTACTTC.

The V gene is TRBV5-1, the J gene TRBJ2-5; 11 bases line up with TRBD1. The CDR3 is 15 residues long. CDR1 and CDR2 (germline): SGHRS, YFSETQ. Trimming took 2 bases from V and 1 from J; bases not matched to a gene: 1. The CDR3 DNA is TGCGCCAGCAGCTTAGGACAGGGGGCCCAAGAGACCCAGTACTTC. It translates to CASSLGQGAQETQYF.